Sequencing of this TCR beta chain was carried out in a study of CD8 T cells in ankylosing spondylitis. Notes on the study in general: Roughly eight highly homologous variants made up a TCR beta motif that seemed to typify ankylosing spondylitis blood. Both synovial fluid and blood in reactive arthritis had previously been reported to carry some motif variants. In ankylosing spondylitis patients, matched synovial fluid reportedly showed significant enrichment of disease-linked clones.

V lost 4 bases and J 0 bases, leaving 14 bases between the germline ends. The germline V gene encodes CDR1 SGHDT and CDR2 YYEEEE. This CDR3 contains 17 residues. This clonotype was seen a single time. Its antigen remains unidentified. From the 5' RACE reads, TCRdb called clonotypes with MiXCR, one entry per CDR3 protein. The sample includes just under 350,000 distinct CDR3 sequences, about 14% of them seen just once. The chain uses TRBV5-6 and TRBJ2-6; D uncertain. Sequencing input: blood, either unsorted or a sorted T cell fraction (not recorded which). The clonotype originates from a male donor with ankylosing spondylitis or in good health (not recorded which). The CDR3 coding sequence is TGTGCCAGCAGCCGCGGTCTGTCCTTCTCTGGGGCCAACGTCCTGACTTTC. This codes for CASSRGLSFSGANVLTF.